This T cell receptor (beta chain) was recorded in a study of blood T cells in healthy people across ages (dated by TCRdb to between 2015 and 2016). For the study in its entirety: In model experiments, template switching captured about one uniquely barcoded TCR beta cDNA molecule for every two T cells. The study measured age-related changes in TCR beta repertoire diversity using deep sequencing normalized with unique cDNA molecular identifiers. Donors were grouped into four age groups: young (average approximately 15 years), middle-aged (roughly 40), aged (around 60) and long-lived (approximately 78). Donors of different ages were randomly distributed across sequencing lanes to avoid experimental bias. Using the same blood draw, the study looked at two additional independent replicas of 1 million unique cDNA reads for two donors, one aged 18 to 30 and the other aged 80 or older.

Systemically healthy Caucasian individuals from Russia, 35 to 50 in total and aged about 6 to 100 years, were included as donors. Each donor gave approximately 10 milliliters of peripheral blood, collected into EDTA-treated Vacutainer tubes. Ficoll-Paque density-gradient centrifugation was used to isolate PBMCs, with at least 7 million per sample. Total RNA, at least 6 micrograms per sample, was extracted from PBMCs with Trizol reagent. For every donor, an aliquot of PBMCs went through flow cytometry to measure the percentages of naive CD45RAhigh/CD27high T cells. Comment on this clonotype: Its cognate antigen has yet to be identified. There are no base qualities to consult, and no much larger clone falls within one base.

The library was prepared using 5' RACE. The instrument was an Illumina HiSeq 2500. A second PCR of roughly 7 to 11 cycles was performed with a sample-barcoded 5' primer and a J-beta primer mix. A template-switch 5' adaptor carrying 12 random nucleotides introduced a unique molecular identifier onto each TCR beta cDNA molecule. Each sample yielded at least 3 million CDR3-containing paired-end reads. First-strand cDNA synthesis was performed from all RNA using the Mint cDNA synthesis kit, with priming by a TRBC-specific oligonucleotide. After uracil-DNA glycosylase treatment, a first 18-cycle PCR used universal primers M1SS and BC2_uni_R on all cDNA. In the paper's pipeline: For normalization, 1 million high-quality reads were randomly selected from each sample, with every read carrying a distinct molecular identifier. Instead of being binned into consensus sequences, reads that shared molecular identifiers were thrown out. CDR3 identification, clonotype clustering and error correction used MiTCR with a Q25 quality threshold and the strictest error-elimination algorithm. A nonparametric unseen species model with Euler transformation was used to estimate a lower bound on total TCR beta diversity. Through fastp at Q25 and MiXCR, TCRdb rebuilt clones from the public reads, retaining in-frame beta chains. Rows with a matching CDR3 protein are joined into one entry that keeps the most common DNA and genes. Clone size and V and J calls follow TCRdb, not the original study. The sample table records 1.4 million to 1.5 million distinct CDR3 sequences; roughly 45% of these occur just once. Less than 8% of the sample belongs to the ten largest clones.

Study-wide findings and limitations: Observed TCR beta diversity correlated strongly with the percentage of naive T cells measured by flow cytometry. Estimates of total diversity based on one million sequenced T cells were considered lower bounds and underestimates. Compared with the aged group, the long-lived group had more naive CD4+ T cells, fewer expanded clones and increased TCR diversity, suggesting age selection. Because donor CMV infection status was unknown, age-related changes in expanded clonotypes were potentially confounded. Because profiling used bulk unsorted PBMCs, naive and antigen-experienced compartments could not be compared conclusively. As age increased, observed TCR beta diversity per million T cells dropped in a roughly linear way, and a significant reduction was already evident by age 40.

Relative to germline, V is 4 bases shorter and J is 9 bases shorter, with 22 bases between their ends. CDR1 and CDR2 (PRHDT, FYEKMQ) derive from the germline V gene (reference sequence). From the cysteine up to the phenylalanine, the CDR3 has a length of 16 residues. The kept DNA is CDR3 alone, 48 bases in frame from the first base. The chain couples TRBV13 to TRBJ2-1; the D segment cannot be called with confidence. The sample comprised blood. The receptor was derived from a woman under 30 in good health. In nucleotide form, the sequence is TGTGCCAGCAGCTCGTTGGGCTCATTCCCGGTGGGTGAGCAGTTCTTC. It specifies CASSSLGSFPVGEQFF.